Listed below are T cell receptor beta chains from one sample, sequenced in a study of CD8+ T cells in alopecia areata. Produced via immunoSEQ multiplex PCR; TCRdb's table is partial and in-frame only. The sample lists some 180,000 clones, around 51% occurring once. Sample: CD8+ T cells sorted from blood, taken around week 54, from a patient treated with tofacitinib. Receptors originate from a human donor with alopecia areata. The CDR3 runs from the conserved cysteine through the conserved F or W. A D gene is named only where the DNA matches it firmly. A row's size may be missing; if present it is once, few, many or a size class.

CAISPGPGLGDEQFF	TGTGCCATCAGTCCGGGCCCGGGACTCGGCGATGAGCAGTTCTTC	TRBJ2-1	few	.	TRBV10-3
CASSLWGPNEKLFF	TGTGCCAGCAGCTTATGGGGTCCTAATGAAAAACTGTTTTTT	TRBJ1-4	.	.	TRBV7-2
CASSKGIQNEKLFF	TGTGCCAGCAGCAAAGGCATCCAAAATGAAAAACTGTTTTTT	TRBJ1-4	.	.	TRBV9
CASSNTGVGADTQYF	TGTGCCAGCAGCAACACAGGGGTAGGAGCAGATACGCAGTATTTT	TRBJ2-3	few	.	TRBV21-1
CASSPGRDSPLHF	TGTGCCAGCTCACCGGGGAGGGATTCACCCCTCCACTTT	TRBJ1-6	few	.	TRBV18
CASSSAGGRYGYTF	TGTGCCAGCAGTTCCGCAGGGGGGAGGTATGGCTACACCTTC	TRBJ1-2	.	TRBD1	TRBV6-5
CASSLGDPNSPLHF	TGTGCCAGCAGCCTAGGGGACCCAAATTCACCCCTCCACTTT	TRBJ1-6	.	.	TRBV7-2
CASRGQGEGYTF	TGTGCCAGCAGAGGACAGGGCGAGGGCTACACCTTC	TRBJ1-2	few	TRBD1	TRBV6-5
CSVAASGGLEQYF	TGCAGCGTTGCGGCTAGCGGGGGGCTCGAGCAGTACTTC	TRBJ2-7	.	TRBD2	TRBV29-1
CASSLSSHNEQFF	TGTGCCAGCAGCTTAAGCAGTCACAATGAGCAGTTCTTC	TRBJ2-1	many	.	TRBV7-9
CASSLGTATRDLYGYTF	TGCGCCAGCAGCTTAGGGACAGCAACGAGGGACCTCTATGGCTACACCTTC	TRBJ1-2	.	TRBD1	TRBV5-1
CSVVLAAYEQYF	TGCAGCGTTGTATTGGCAGCCTACGAGCAGTACTTC	TRBJ2-7	.	.	TRBV29-1
CASSEARNQETQYF	TGTGCCAGCAGTGAGGCCCGGAACCAAGAGACCCAGTACTTC	TRBJ2-5	.	.	TRBV13
CASSQGQPPNYGYTF	TGCGCCAGCAGCCAGGGACAGCCCCCTAACTATGGCTACACCTTC	TRBJ1-2	.	TRBD1	TRBV4-3
CASSRGGEDTEAFF	TGCGCCAGCAGCCGAGGGGGGGAGGACACTGAAGCTTTCTTT	TRBJ1-1	.	.	TRBV4-3
CASSPNRGGQPQHF	TGTGCCAGTAGCCCAAACAGGGGCGGGCAGCCCCAGCATTTT	TRBJ1-5	few	TRBD1	TRBV19
CAISEPAEGQSSYEQYF	TGTGCCATCAGTGAGCCGGCGGAGGGGCAAAGCTCCTACGAGCAGTACTTC	TRBJ2-7	once	.	TRBV10-3
CASSQVGDGTEAFF	TGCGCCAGCAGCCAAGTGGGAGATGGCACTGAAGCTTTCTTT	TRBJ1-1	.	.	TRBV4-3
CASSPGTAQETQYF	TGCGCCAGCAGCCCGGGGACAGCCCAAGAGACCCAGTACTTC	TRBJ2-5	.	TRBD1	TRBV5-1
CASSLSDTYEQYF	TGCGCCAGCAGCTTGTCAGATACCTACGAGCAGTACTTC	TRBJ2-7	.	.	TRBV5-1
CASRRTGVTYNEQFF	TGCGCCAGCAGACGGACAGGGGTAACCTACAATGAGCAGTTCTTC	TRBJ2-1	.	TRBD1	TRBV5-1
CASSPSWGQGENTEAFF	TGTGCCAGCAGCCCTAGTTGGGGACAGGGGGAGAACACTGAAGCTTTCTTT	TRBJ1-1	.	TRBD1	TRBV7-9
CASSYGRLEAFF	TGTGCCAGCAGTTACGGGAGGTTGGAAGCTTTCTTT	TRBJ1-1	few	.	TRBV6-6
CASGLGLAGDTDTQYF	TGTGCTAGTGGTTTGGGACTAGCGGGGGACACAGATACGCAGTATTTT	TRBJ2-3	.	TRBD2	TRBV12-5
CATTERGTEAFF	TGCGCCACCACAGAACGGGGCACTGAAGCTTTCTTT	TRBJ1-1	many	.	TRBV10-2
CASSLASGDTEAFF	TGTGCCAGCAGCTTGGCCTCGGGGGACACTGAAGCTTTCTTT	TRBJ1-1	.	.	TRBV5-6
CASSTRTATYEQYF	TGTGCCAGCAGCACGAGGACCGCAACCTACGAGCAGTACTTC	TRBJ2-7	few	.	TRBV7-8
CASSLEVSYEQYF	TGCGCCAGCAGCTTGGAAGTCTCCTACGAGCAGTACTTC	TRBJ2-7	few	.	TRBV5-1